One sample yielded the 19 T cell receptor beta chains listed below, sequenced in a study of blood T cell repertoires in COVID-19. Measured with immunoSEQ multiplex PCR; TCRdb has only the in-frame clones, and not every one. The sample records 160,000 or so clones, more than 75% being singletons. The source material was peripheral blood. Source of these receptors: a man in his late teens or twenties with acute or convalescent COVID-19.

The J gene is TRBJ1-1, the V gene TRBV14; maybe TRBD1 (6 bases). Germline V CDR1 and CDR2: SGHDN, FVKESK. The CDR3 runs 16 residues. V lost 4 bases and J lost 5, with 20 bases in between. CDR3 sequence reads: CASSLFPTGGGTEAFF. CDR3 in DNA: TGTGCCAGCAGCCTATTCCCGACAGGAGGAGGAACTGAAGCTTTCTTT.

The V call is TRBV30, the J call TRBJ1-5; D not certain. Germline V lookup: CDR1 GTSNPN, CDR2 SVGIG (reference sequence). The CDR3 is 13 amino acids. Trimming left V 2 bases short and J 0 bases short, with 5 bases between. The CDR3 is CAWSSHSNQPQHF. The CDR3 region has the DNA TGTGCCTGGAGTTCACATAGCAATCAGCCCCAGCATTTT.

Here the CDR3 DNA reads TGTGCCAGCAGCCCCGGGACTAGCGGGGCGATGGATACGCAGTATTTT. Translated, it gives CASSPGTSGAMDTQYF. The chain has TRBV9 and TRBJ2-3, with 13 bases lining up with TRBD2. CDR3 size: 16 residues. Germline CDR1 is SGDLS and CDR2 is YYNGEE. V was clipped by 4 bases and J by 6 bases; unmatched bases: 8.

The chain recombines TRBV5-4 with TRBJ2-6; D is possibly TRBD2 (5 bases). This CDR3 region has 17 residues. Trimming stripped 3 bases from V and 0 bases from J, with 13 bases between. CDR1 and CDR2 (germline): SGHNT, YYREEE (reference sequence). CDR3 sequence (DNA): TGTGCCAGCAGCTCATTTAGAGGGCCCTCTGGGGCCAACGTCCTGACTTTC. This gives the protein CASSSFRGPSGANVLTF.

The CDR3 region has the DNA TGCGCCAGCAGCTTGCGACCACAGGGGCCCGAATTCAATTCACCCCTCCACTTT. Translation gives CASSLRPQGPEFNSPLHF. V gene TRBV5-1 combines with J gene TRBJ1-6; 7 nucleotides agree with TRBD1. CDR3 size: 18 residues. Germline trimming cut 1 base from V and 7 bases from J; bases unmatched to any gene: 14. Germline values: CDR1 SGHRS, CDR2 YFSETQ.

This sequence joins TRBV19 and TRBJ2-7, with TRBD1 matching 10 bases. The CDR3 length is 16 residues. Trimming took 5 bases from V and 0 from J; bases not matched to a gene: 7. Germline-derived CDR1 and CDR2 are LNHDA and SQIVND (reference sequence). Here the CDR3 DNA reads TGTGCCAGTAGTCCCGGGACAGGGGTTCCCTCCTACGAGCAGTACTTC. Translation: CASSPGTGVPSYEQYF.

The chain's CDR3 is CASGQGADYGYTF. CDR3 nucleotides: TGCGCCAGCGGACAGGGGGCTGACTATGGCTACACCTTC. J is TRBJ1-2 and V is TRBV5-1; 11 bases agree with TRBD1. Per germline, CDR1 SGHRS and CDR2 YFSETQ. This CDR3 region has 13 residues. V lost 7 bases and J lost 3; bases outside the gene matches: 2.

This chain links TRBV11-2 with TRBJ1-1; TRBD1 might be the D (5 bases). The V gene's germline CDR1 is SGHAT and CDR2 FQNNGV. This CDR3 has 15 residues. Trimming removed 5 bases at V and 1 base at J, with 14 bases between. The CDR3 DNA is TGTGCCAGCAGCCCCGTAACAGGTTCGAACACTGAAGCTTTCTTT. As protein: CASSPVTGSNTEAFF.

The chain carries TRBV7-2 and TRBJ1-2, with 7 bases aligning to TRBD1. V gave up 5 bases and J gave up 8 bases; unmatched junction bases: 17. The CDR3 is 16 residues long. CDR1 is SGHTA, CDR2 FQGNSA, per germline. CDR3 nucleotides: TGTGCCAGCAGCCCCCCGTGGGCGGAACAGGGGAACGGCTACACCTTC. It yields the protein CASSPPWAEQGNGYTF. The variable domain in full, with the rest retrieved from reference TRBV7-2 and TRBJ1-2, is GAGVSQSPSNKVTEKGKDVELRCDPISGHTALYWYRQSLGQGLEFLIYFQGNSAPDKSGLPSDRFSAERTGGSVSTLTIQRTQQEDSAVYLCASSPPWAEQGNGYTFGSGTRLTVV.

The V and J genes are TRBV9 and TRBJ2-2, with D tentatively TRBD1 (5 bases). The CDR3 covers 15 residues. The V and J ends lost 0 bases and 2 bases respectively, with 8 bases between them. Germline V lookup: CDR1 SGDLS, CDR2 YYNGEE. For the CDR3, the DNA is TGTGCCAGCAGCGTAGGTACAGGAAACACCGGGGAGCTGTTTTTT. It specifies CASSVGTGNTGELFF.

V usage is TRBV7-9 and J usage is TRBJ1-1; D is unclear. The CDR3 is 15 residues long. The ends were cut back, 3 bases at V and 0 bases at J, with 11 bases in the middle. Germline loops: CDR1 SEHNR, CDR2 FQNEAQ (reference sequence). The CDR3 is CASSLGGHMNTEAFF. CDR3 bases: TGTGCCAGCAGCTTGGGTGGGCACATGAACACTGAAGCTTTCTTT.

The rearrangement uses TRBV9 and TRBJ1-1; tentative D call: TRBD1 (6 bases). Germline CDR1 SGDLS, CDR2 YYNGEE. Trimming left V 5 bases short and J 0 bases short, with 11 bases between. The CDR3 has 14 amino acids. CDR3 coding DNA: TGTGCCAGCAGGTTGGACAGCTTGAACACTGAAGCTTTCTTT. Amino acid sequence: CASRLDSLNTEAFF.

V and J are TRBV30 and TRBJ1-6; TRBD1 might be the D (5 bases). Trimming pared 2 bases from V and 8 bases from J, leaving 19 bases between. The CDR3 is 16 residues long. Germline CDR1 is GTSNPN and CDR2 is SVGIG (reference sequence). The CDR3 loop is CAWSTRRGFFDSPLHF. The CDR3 DNA follows: TGTGCCTGGAGTACCCGGCGGGGGTTTTTCGATTCACCCCTCCACTTT.

This chain joins TRBV27 and TRBJ1-1; 7 nucleotides line up with TRBD1. After removal of 6 bases from V and 4 bases from J, the junction contained 5 bases not matched to a gene. The CDR3 consists of 13 residues. From germline, CDR1 is MNHEY and CDR2 SMNVEV (reference sequence). CDR3 sequence (DNA): TGTGCCAGCAGACGGGACAGCCTCACTGAAGCTTTCTTT. Translated: CASRRDSLTEAFF.

This CDR3 reads CASSITDRGDTGELFF. CDR3 sequence (DNA): TGTGCCAGCAGCATAACGGACAGGGGCGACACCGGGGAGCTGTTTTTT. J is TRBJ2-2 and V is TRBV21-1; TRBD1, the table's D call, was not compared with the DNA. TRBV21-1 is labeled a pseudogene. CDR3 length: 16 residues.

The chain has TRBV4-1 and TRBJ1-1; 7 bases agree with TRBD1. Per germline, CDR1 MGHRA and CDR2 YSYEKL. This CDR3 spans 14 amino acids. The trim removed 4 bases at V and 6 bases at J, leaving 8 bases unmatched. This chain's CDR3 is CASSRSGGIAEAFF. The CDR3 DNA is TGCGCCAGCAGCCGGTCAGGGGGAATCGCTGAAGCTTTCTTT.

The rearrangement joins TRBV5-4 to TRBJ2-3, with TRBD2 matching over 14 bases. Germline V CDR1 and CDR2: SGHNT, YYREEE (reference sequence). The CDR3 covers 16 residues. V dropped 3 bases and J dropped 4; count of bases not matched to a gene: 4. CDR3 in DNA: TGTGCCAGCAGCTCCCGACTAGCGGGAGGGCCAGATACGCAGTATTTT. Translation: CASSSRLAGGPDTQYF.

This clone occurred once. The J gene is TRBJ2-1, the V gene TRBV5-1; 12 bases match TRBD2. This CDR3 is built from 18 residues. With 4 bases clipped from V and 0 bases from J, the junction kept 8 bases outside the gene matches. Germline V gives CDR1 SGHRS, CDR2 YFSETQ. CDR3 region: CASSNGLAGPSSYNEQFF. DNA for the CDR3: TGCGCCAGCAGCAATGGACTAGCGGGGCCTAGCTCCTACAATGAGCAGTTCTTC.

V usage is TRBV29-1 and J usage is TRBJ1-1, with 12 bases matching TRBD1. Germline V gene data show CDR1 as SQVTM and CDR2 as ANQGSEA. The CDR3 is 18 residues long. The V and J ends lost 1 base and 1 base, in that order; junction bases with no gene match: 10. The CDR3 DNA sequence: TGCAGCGTTGAAGGTCTGGGACAGGGGGCATTCCCGAACACTGAAGCTTTCTTT. It specifies CSVEGLGQGAFPNTEAFF.